This TCR beta chain was recorded in a study of T cell repertoires in cytomegalovirus infection (dated by TCRdb to the late 2010s). General notes on the study: Alongside well-studied HLA-B-restricted epitopes, the peptide stimulations were aimed at recently identified HLA-C-restricted CMV epitopes, whose presentation resists viral immunomodulation. Because public TCR beta signatures pointed to carriage of CMV infection together with the matching HLA type, the HLA type of each donor mattered for the analysis.

Results the study describes overall, beyond this receptor: The ex vivo response was dominated by HLA-C-restricted CMV-specific TCR beta clonotypes, and the single most frequent clonotype in two of eight donors was supplied by these HLA-C-restricted clonotypes. Carriers of CMV infection plus the relevant HLA type were discriminated by the cumulative frequency of public TCR beta family members in the study cohort and in an independent approximately 340-donor cohort.

Sequences SEHNR (CDR1) and FQNEAQ (CDR2) are obtained from the germline V gene (reference sequence). Trimmed from V: 4 bases; trimmed from J: 5 bases; junction bases lacking a gene match: 10. From cysteine to phenylalanine, the CDR3 is 15 amino acids long. Only the CDR3 portion is preserved as DNA: 45 bases, with reading frame beginning at the first base. The sequencer was an Illumina HiSeq 1500. TCRdb reran the public reads through fastp at Q25 and MiXCR, keeping productive beta chains. Here each entry gathers all rows of one CDR3 protein and keeps the most common genes and DNA. The sample has approximately 350,000 distinct CDR3 sequences on record, roughly 36% of them singletons. The biggest ten clones account for approximately 13% of the sample. The treatment or condition label of this sample denotes: in vitro stimulation with specific CMV peptide epitopes to enrich CMV-specific T cells. There are a few counts of this clonotype. Its antigen has not been determined. Base qualities were left out, and no much larger clone turns up one base away.

The receptor was isolated from a human donor in good health (CMV status not recorded). Some clones in this sample may be carry-over from other donors' samples. The rearranged chain carries TRBV7-9 and TRBJ1-2; 7 central bases correspond to TRBD1. Sequenced here: cultured PBMCs, sampled from culture after CMV antigen stimulation. The DNA is TGTGCCAGCAGCTCAGGGGGGGGATACATATATGGCTACACCTTC. This sequence encodes CASSSGGGYIYGYTF.